These 12 T cell receptor beta chains originate from one sample sequenced in a study of chemoradiotherapy in HPV16-positive cancers. Method: immunoSEQ multiplex PCR; TCRdb's copy keeps in-frame clones and lacks some. This sample has approximately 32,000 clones, with 70% to 90% found just once. This material consisted of blood, taken from a patient who underwent chemoradiotherapy. The source of these receptors is a human donor with HPV-associated anogenital cancer.

The CDR3 nucleotides read TGCAGCGTTGAAGATCCGGGCCTAGTAGGCACTGAAGCTTTCTTT. As protein: CSVEDPGLVGTEAFF. The rearrangement uses TRBV29-1 and TRBJ1-1; no definite D call. V was pared by 0 bases and J by 4 bases, with 15 bases between. Looked up from germline, CDR1 is SQVTM and CDR2 is ANQGSEA. CDR3 size: 15 residues.

The CDR3 nucleotides read TGTGCCAGTAGTACCGGGACAGTCCCCTACGAGCAGTACTTC. This sequence encodes CASSTGTVPYEQYF. The V gene is TRBV19, the J gene TRBJ2-7; 7 nucleotides agree with TRBD1. V dropped 4 bases and J dropped 2; count of bases not matched to a gene: 5. Germline CDR1 and CDR2: LNHDA and SQIVND (reference sequence). CDR3 length equals 14 residues.

This rearrangement joins TRBV5-1 to TRBJ1-1, with D tentatively TRBD1 (6 bases). Germline-derived CDR1 and CDR2 are SGHRS and YFSETQ. The CDR3 consists of 17 residues. V was clipped by 4 bases and J by 4 bases, with 23 bases between them. The chain's CDR3 is CASSENRQARRGTEAFF. The CDR3 DNA sequence: TGCGCCAGCAGCGAGAACCGACAGGCCCGTCGGGGCACTGAAGCTTTCTTT.

J is TRBJ1-6 and V is TRBV6-1; 8 bases align to TRBD1. CDR3 size: 14 residues. The germline gives CDR1 MNHNS, CDR2 SASEGT. Trimming cost V 6 bases and J 6 bases; bases outside gene matches: 4. The DNA of the CDR3 is TGTGCCAGCAGGATAGGACAGGGTAATTCACCCCTCCACTTT. This sequence encodes CASRIGQGNSPLHF.

The chain carries TRBV27 and TRBJ1-4; D gene ambiguous. The germline V gene has CDR1 MNHEY and CDR2 SMNVEV (reference sequence). This CDR3 region has 14 residues. Deletions cut 8 bases from V and 2 bases from J, with 12 bases between. This chain's CDR3 is CASPPPGTNEKLFF. The CDR3 bases are TGTGCCAGCCCTCCGCCCGGGACTAATGAAAAACTGTTTTTT.

The V and J genes are TRBV9 and TRBJ1-2; D is undetermined. Trimming stripped 0 bases from V and 3 bases from J, with 6 bases between. This CDR3 contains 13 residues. Germline CDR1 SGDLS, CDR2 YYNGEE. This CDR3 is CASSVVADYGYTF. CDR3 nucleotide sequence: TGTGCCAGCAGCGTAGTGGCGGACTATGGCTACACCTTC. The full variable domain, in which reference TRBV9 and TRBJ1-2 provide the parts outside the CDR3, is DSGVTQTPKHLITATGQRVTLRCSPRSGDLSVYWYQQSLDQGLQFLIQYYNGEERAKGNILERFSAQQFPDLHSELNLSSLELGDSALYFCASSVVADYGYTFGSGTRLTVV.

CDR3 in DNA: TGTGCCTGGAGCGGACAGGGGATGAAGACCCAGTACTTC. This translates into CAWSGQGMKTQYF. The chain carries TRBV30 and TRBJ2-5; 9 nucleotides match TRBD1. Trimming took 3 bases from V and 6 from J; bases not matched to a gene: 5. The germline V gene encodes CDR1 GTSNPN and CDR2 SVGIG (reference sequence). CDR3 length: 13 residues.

This chain joins TRBV9 and TRBJ2-7; 10 bases line up with TRBD2. This CDR3 is built from 15 residues. Trimming at V came to 3 bases and at J to 6 bases, leaving 9 bases not matched to a gene. Germline CDR1 is SGDLS and CDR2 is YYNGEE. CDR3 in amino acids: CASSARTSGISEQYF. Written as DNA, the CDR3 is TGTGCCAGCAGCGCCCGGACTAGCGGCATTTCCGAGCAGTACTTC.

The rearrangement joins TRBV29-1 to TRBJ2-1, with D possibly TRBD1 on 6 matching bases. Germline assignment: CDR1 SQVTM and CDR2 ANQGSEA. There are 18 residues in the CDR3. V was shortened by 1 base and J by 6 bases, with 25 bases between the two germline ends. CDR3 nucleotide sequence: TGCAGCGTTGAAGTTCCCTCAGTGGGGGCCTCTACTACCAATGAGCAGTTCTTC. Encoded protein: CSVEVPSVGASTTNEQFF.

The chain is built from TRBV7-8 and TRBJ2-1; no clear D. The germline V gene has CDR1 SGHVS and CDR2 FQNEAQ. The V gene lost 5 bases and the J gene lost 1 base, with 12 bases spanning the gap. The CDR3 contains 15 residues. As DNA, the CDR3 is TGTGCCAGCAGCCCCCCCAGATTATCCTACAATGAGCAGTTCTTC. Its protein product is CASSPPRLSYNEQFF. The variable domain in full, completed from reference TRBV7-8 and TRBJ2-1, reads GAGVSQSPRYKVAKRGQDVALRCDPISGHVSLFWYQQALGQGPEFLTYFQNEAQLDKSGLPSDRFFAERPEGSVSTLKIQRTQQEDSAVYLCASSPPRLSYNEQFFGPGTRLTVL.

The rearrangement uses TRBV6-5 and TRBJ2-1; TRBD2 aligns across 10 bases. CDR1 and CDR2 from the germline V gene are MNHEY and SVGAGI. The CDR3 is 15 residues long. V trimming: 0 bases; J trimming: 10 bases; junction bases outside the gene matches: 6. CDR3 residues: CASSYSEASGGEQFF. Written as DNA, the CDR3 is TGTGCCAGCAGTTACTCGGAAGCTAGCGGGGGAGAGCAGTTCTTC.

The V call is TRBV2, the J call TRBJ2-2; D uncertain. CDR1 and CDR2 (germline): SNHLY, FYNNEI. This CDR3 has 14 residues. Trimming removed 3 bases from V and 5 bases from J, with 10 bases in between. CDR3 nucleotide sequence: TGTGCCAGCAGTGAGGTCCGAAAGACCGGGGAGCTGTTTTTT. It codes for CASSEVRKTGELFF.